The 29 T cell receptor beta chains presented below share a single source sample, sequenced in a study of Ad26.COV2.S vaccination and SARS-CoV-2 variants. Treatment specified: around 19 received Ad26.COV2.S at low or high dose, single or two shots; about 5 received placebo; per-sample allocation not given. The study sampled participants on day 63 after the first vaccine or placebo injection. The repertoire was sequenced with immunoSEQ multiplex PCR; TCRdb's copy has only in-frame clones and lacks some. The table lists around 320,000 clones, 87% of them singletons, with about 3.4% in the top ten. This specimen was peripheral blood, taken in a trial of Ad26.COV2.S vaccine versus placebo. All receptors derive from a person aged 18-60 years who received the Ad26.COV2.S COVID-19 vaccine or a placebo.

V is TRBV4-1 and J is TRBJ2-7, with D hard to call. Trimming took 4 bases from V and 2 from J, leaving 12 bases between them. In germline, CDR1 is MGHRA, CDR2 YSYEKL. The CDR3 contains 14 residues. CDR3 sequence (DNA): TGCGCCAGCAGCCGTTCCGGAAATACCTACGAGCAGTACTTC. It encodes CASSRSGNTYEQYF.

This chain joins TRBV2 and TRBJ1-6; D remains ambiguous. Looked up from germline, CDR1 is SNHLY and CDR2 is FYNNEI. The CDR3 totals 12 residues. Trimming removed 7 bases from V and 8 bases from J, with 9 bases in between. CDR3 region: CASIGYDSPLHF. The CDR3 coding sequence is TGTGCCAGCATCGGATACGATTCACCCCTCCACTTT.

The chain recombines TRBV5-1 with TRBJ2-1; D not resolved. The germline V gene encodes CDR1 SGHRS and CDR2 YFSETQ. CDR3 length: 13 amino acids. V was trimmed by 1 base and J by 4 bases, leaving 6 bases between them. The DNA of the CDR3 is TGCGCCAGCAGCTTGTTGGGATACAATGAGCAGTTCTTC. Translating it yields CASSLLGYNEQFF.

V usage is TRBV15 and J usage is TRBJ2-2; TRBD2 matches at 9 bases. This CDR3 region has 17 residues. V dropped 0 bases and J dropped 2; count of bases not matched to a gene: 4. In germline, CDR1 is LNHNV, CDR2 YYDKDF (reference sequence). CDR3 DNA: TGTGCCACCAGCAGAGACTCTGGGACTAGCAACACCGGGGAGCTGTTTTTT. Translation gives CATSRDSGTSNTGELFF.

This clone was seen only once. J is TRBJ2-3 and V is TRBV4-2; D gene unclear. The CDR3 sequence is 14 residues long. Trimming removed 0 bases at V and 6 bases at J, with 10 bases between. The V gene's germline CDR1 is LGHNA and CDR2 YNFKEQ. CDR3 sequence: CASSQEFVGDTQYF. The CDR3 nucleotides read TGTGCCAGCAGCCAAGAGTTCGTCGGGGATACGCAGTATTTT.

This clone showed up just once. The chain has TRBV2 and TRBJ1-6; D not certain. The germline gives CDR1 SNHLY, CDR2 FYNNEI. V gave up 3 bases and J gave up 4 bases, with 10 bases separating them. This CDR3 has 15 residues. CDR3 loop: CASSDTAGYNSPLHF. The CDR3 DNA follows: TGTGCCAGCAGTGACACAGCGGGATATAATTCACCCCTCCACTTT.

This chain joins TRBV19 and TRBJ1-1; 8 nucleotides line up with TRBD1. Germline CDR1 LNHDA, CDR2 SQIVND (reference sequence). The trim removed 7 bases at V and 1 base at J, leaving 5 bases unmatched. The CDR3 spans 14 residues. CDR3 region: CASNNRGTNTEAFF. The CDR3 coding sequence is TGTGCCAGTAACAACAGGGGGACGAACACTGAAGCTTTCTTT.

V is TRBV19 and J is TRBJ1-3, with D possibly being TRBD1 (5 bases). Per germline, CDR1 LNHDA and CDR2 SQIVND (reference sequence). There are 16 residues in the CDR3. V lost 3 bases to trimming and J lost 4 bases, with 16 bases between them. The CDR3 protein is CASSIDGTQGGNTIYF. The CDR3 nucleotides read TGTGCCAGTAGTATTGACGGGACTCAAGGAGGAAACACCATATATTTT.

J is TRBJ1-1 and V is TRBV6-6, with TRBD1 as a possible D gene (5 bases). This CDR3 spans 13 amino acids. Germline values: CDR1 MNHNY, CDR2 SVGAGI (reference sequence). V was pared by 7 bases and J by 4 bases, with 13 bases between. CDR3 sequence: CASTSGGTTEAFF. CDR3 DNA sequence: TGTGCCAGCACCAGCGGGGGAACCACTGAAGCTTTCTTT.

The chain employs TRBV6-4 and TRBJ2-3; TRBD1 aligns across 7 bases. The germline CDR1 and CDR2 sequences are MRHNA and SNTAGT. Germline trimming cut 4 bases from V and 0 bases from J; bases unmatched to any gene: 4. The CDR3 consists of 15 residues. CDR3 residues: CASSAGTASTDTQYF. CDR3 bases: TGTGCCAGCAGTGCCGGGACAGCTAGCACAGATACGCAGTATTTT.

The V call is TRBV7-9, the J call TRBJ2-7; a possible D gene is TRBD2 (7 bases). Deletions cut 3 bases from V and 0 bases from J, with 12 bases between. The CDR3 totals 15 residues. CDR1 is SEHNR and CDR2 is FQNEAQ in the germline V gene (reference sequence). The CDR3 reads CASSFPGGRSYEQYF. CDR3 nucleotide sequence: TGTGCCAGCAGCTTTCCGGGGGGCCGCTCCTACGAGCAGTACTTC.

The V gene is TRBV5-5, the J gene TRBJ2-3, with a weak D call TRBD2 (6 bases). This CDR3 has 15 amino acids. The V end lost 4 bases, the J end lost 0 bases, and 12 bases lay between the germline ends. Germline V gene sequence: CDR1 SGHKS, CDR2 YYEKEE (reference sequence). The CDR3 loop is CASSLRGVSTDTQYF. For the CDR3, the DNA is TGTGCCAGCAGCCTGCGGGGTGTTAGCACAGATACGCAGTATTTT.

This clone was seen a single time. The rearrangement links TRBV9 to TRBJ2-6; D ambiguous. CDR3 length equals 15 residues. V was cut by 1 base and J by 2 bases, with 7 bases left in between. Germline values: CDR1 SGDLS, CDR2 YYNGEE. The CDR3 DNA reads as TGTGCCAGCAGCGTAAAATTAGCTGGGGCCAACGTCCTGACTTTC. This encodes CASSVKLAGANVLTF.

The table lists this clone with a count of one. The V call is TRBV13, the J call TRBJ1-6; weak D call: TRBD1 (5 bases). The germline gives CDR1 PRHDT, CDR2 FYEKMQ (reference sequence). The CDR3 extends over 15 amino acids. V was pared by 5 bases and J by 10 bases, with 18 bases between. CDR3 protein: CASSKGTGEGSPLHF. CDR3 nucleotides: TGTGCCAGCAGCAAAGGGACCGGGGAGGGATCACCCCTCCACTTT.

This chain joins TRBV7-8 and TRBJ1-4; D remains ambiguous. The germline V gene has CDR1 SGHVS and CDR2 FQNEAQ. The germline V and J ends were trimmed by 1 base and 6 bases, with 9 bases remaining between them. This CDR3 has 14 residues. CDR3 DNA: TGTGCCAGCAGCTTAGGGGCAGGTCATGAAAAACTGTTTTTT. Its translation: CASSLGAGHEKLFF.

This clone was observed a single time. Other DNA variants within this sample encode the same CDR3. The V and J genes are TRBV19 and TRBJ1-1; D is ambiguous. The V end was cut by 5 bases, the J end by 5 bases, with 12 bases between. The length of the CDR3 is 13 residues. CDR1 and CDR2 (germline): LNHDA, SQIVND (reference sequence). The CDR3 region has the DNA TGTGCCAGTAGTCTAGGACTGGGGACTGAAGCTTTCTTT. It translates to CASSLGLGTEAFF.

Written as DNA, the CDR3 is TGTGCCAGCAGCCGCTTCTGGACAGGGCTCGACGAGCAGTACTTC. Residues: CASSRFWTGLDEQYF. The rearrangement joins TRBV4-2 to TRBJ2-7; 8 positions agree with TRBD1. The J segment lost 5 bases and the V segment lost 4 bases, leaving 10 bases of the junction unmatched. The CDR3 totals 15 residues. Per germline, CDR1 LGHNA and CDR2 YNFKEQ.

This rearrangement joins TRBV7-2 to TRBJ2-2; a weak D match, TRBD2 (5 bases). CDR1 SGHTA and CDR2 FQGNSA come from the germline V gene. The V end lost 2 bases, the J end lost 6 bases, and 13 bases lay between the germline ends. The CDR3 spans 15 residues. The DNA of the CDR3 is TGTGCCAGCAGCTTATTTGCAGTCGGGGCCGGGGAGCTGTTTTTT. Its translation is CASSLFAVGAGELFF.

V gene TRBV5-4 combines with J gene TRBJ1-2; 7 nucleotides agree with TRBD1. V was clipped by 5 bases and J by 3 bases; unmatched bases: 10. The CDR3 sequence is 15 residues long. Germline CDR1 reads SGHNT; CDR2 reads YYREEE (reference sequence). In DNA form, the CDR3 reads TGTGCCAGCAGGCTCGGGACAGAACTTTACTATGGCTACACCTTC. It is translated as CASRLGTELYYGYTF.

This clone was observed a handful of times. V gene TRBV27 combines with J gene TRBJ1-5; D gene ambiguous. The V end was cut by 2 bases, the J end by 0 bases, with 11 bases between. The length of the CDR3 is 16 residues. In germline, CDR1 is MNHEY, CDR2 SMNVEV (reference sequence). Here the CDR3 DNA reads TGTGCCAGCAGTTTACTAGGGCCCTATAGCAATCAGCCCCAGCATTTT. Translation gives CASSLLGPYSNQPQHF.

V gene TRBV5-5 combines with J gene TRBJ1-1, with a possible D match to TRBD1 (5 bases). The V gene lost 4 bases and the J gene lost 0 bases, with 16 bases spanning the gap. The CDR3 consists of 16 residues. CDR1 SGHKS and CDR2 YYEKEE come from the germline V gene (reference sequence). As DNA, the CDR3 is TGTGCCAGCAGCCAGCGAGTTCAGGGATTGAACACTGAAGCTTTCTTT. Protein product: CASSQRVQGLNTEAFF.

The chain combines TRBV5-1 with TRBJ2-6, with 10 positions matching TRBD1. Unmatched junction bases numbered 6, after V lost 3 bases and J lost 3 bases. The germline V gene encodes CDR1 SGHRS and CDR2 YFSETQ. CDR3 length: 17 residues. In DNA form, the CDR3 reads TGCGCCAGCAGCTACGACAGGGGGCGCTTTGGGGCCAACGTCCTGACTTTC. It is translated as CASSYDRGRFGANVLTF.

The chain joins TRBV10-1 to TRBJ2-3; D is undetermined. The V end lost 6 bases, the J end lost 0 bases, and 7 bases lay between the germline ends. Germline V gene sequence: CDR1 WNHNN, CDR2 SYGVQD (reference sequence). The CDR3 spans 13 residues. DNA for the CDR3: TGCGCCAGCAGGGTGTTCAGCACAGATACGCAGTATTTT. Its translation is CASRVFSTDTQYF.

The chain combines TRBV7-2 with TRBJ2-5, with 8 positions matching TRBD2. Germline V gene data show CDR1 as SGHTA and CDR2 as FQGNSA. V shed 4 bases, J shed 1 base, and the junction held 5 bases outside the gene matches. The CDR3 totals 15 residues. For the CDR3, the DNA is TGTGCCAGCAGCTATTTGGCGGGGGGCCAAGAGACCCAGTACTTC. Its translation: CASSYLAGGQETQYF.

The V gene is TRBV5-1, the J gene TRBJ1-1; 9 nucleotides align to TRBD1. Germline V lookup: CDR1 SGHRS, CDR2 YFSETQ. The V segment lost 2 bases and the J segment 0 bases; nucleotides outside the gene matches: 8. This CDR3 spans 17 amino acids. This chain's CDR3 is CASSLEGQGLLNTEAFF. DNA for the CDR3: TGCGCCAGCAGCTTAGAGGGACAGGGCCTACTGAACACTGAAGCTTTCTTT.

V is TRBV27 and J is TRBJ1-2; tentative D call: TRBD1 (6 bases). Between the trimmed V and J ends, which lost 5 bases and 2 bases, there was a span of 21 bases. There are 17 residues in the CDR3. Germline V CDR1 and CDR2: MNHEY, SMNVEV (reference sequence). CDR3 DNA sequence: TGTGCCAGCAGTCCCCAACCTATAGGGGGGGAGAACTATGGCTACACCTTC. This translates into CASSPQPIGGENYGYTF.

The gene calls are TRBV6-5 and TRBJ1-5; 7 bases align to TRBD1. The V segment lost 2 bases and the J segment 7 bases; nucleotides outside the gene matches: 5. Germline loops: CDR1 MNHEY, CDR2 SVGAGI. This CDR3 has 14 residues. DNA of the CDR3: TGTGCCAGCAGTTACCGAGGGGGCGGGCAGCCCCAGCATTTT. It yields the protein CASSYRGGGQPQHF.

This rearrangement joins TRBV19 to TRBJ1-6, with 9 positions matching TRBD1. The junction had 9 bases not matched to a gene; V was cut back by 3 bases and J by 9 bases. CDR1 is LNHDA, CDR2 SQIVND, per germline (reference sequence). This CDR3 has 16 amino acids. Here the CDR3 reads CASSILGQGLGSPLHF. As DNA, the CDR3 is TGTGCCAGTAGTATCCTAGGACAGGGGTTGGGTTCACCCCTCCACTTT.

V is TRBV5-1 and J is TRBJ1-2; D not certain. The CDR3 length is 13 residues. The germline CDR1 and CDR2 sequences are SGHRS and YFSETQ. V was shortened by 7 bases and J by 6 bases, with 16 bases between the two germline ends. CDR3 in DNA: TGCGCCAGCTCGTACAGCGAGTATAATGGCTACACCTTC. This codes for CASSYSEYNGYTF.